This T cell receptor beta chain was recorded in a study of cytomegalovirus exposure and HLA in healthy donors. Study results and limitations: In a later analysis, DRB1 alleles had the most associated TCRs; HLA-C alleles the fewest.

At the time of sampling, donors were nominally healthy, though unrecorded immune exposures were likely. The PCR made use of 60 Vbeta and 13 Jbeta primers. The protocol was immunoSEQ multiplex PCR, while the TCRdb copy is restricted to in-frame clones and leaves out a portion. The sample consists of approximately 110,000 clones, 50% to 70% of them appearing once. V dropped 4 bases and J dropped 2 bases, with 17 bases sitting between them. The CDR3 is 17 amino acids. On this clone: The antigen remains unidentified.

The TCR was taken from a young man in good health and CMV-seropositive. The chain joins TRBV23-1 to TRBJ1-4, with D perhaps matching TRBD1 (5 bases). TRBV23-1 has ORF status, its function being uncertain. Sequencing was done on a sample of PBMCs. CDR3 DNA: TGCGCCAGCAGTCCCCGTAGGAGGAGGGGCACTAATGAAAAACTGTTTTTT. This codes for CASSPRRRRGTNEKLFF.